What follows are 23 T cell receptor beta chains derived from one specimen sequenced in a study of radiation and T cells in renal cell carcinoma. Time point here: baseline pretreatment blood. Treatment defined: 15 Gy SBRT to primary tumor, nephrectomy 4 weeks later. Clones were sequenced by immunoSEQ multiplex PCR, and TCRdb holds only the in-frame ones, with some missing. The sample has 130,000 to 150,000 clones; 88% are singletons. This specimen was blood, taken from a patient whose treatment included radiotherapy and nephrectomy. The receptors derive from a woman between 50 and 59 years old with renal cell carcinoma.

This chain links TRBV6-5 with TRBJ1-1; the match to TRBD1 covers 11 bases. Germline V gene sequence: CDR1 MNHEY, CDR2 SVGAGI. With V trimmed by 10 bases and J by 5 bases, 9 bases remained unmatched. This CDR3 comprises 14 residues. CDR3 sequence: CATQDGTGGTEAFF. Written as DNA, the CDR3 is TGTGCCACCCAAGACGGGACAGGGGGAACTGAAGCTTTCTTT.

The chain has TRBV19 and TRBJ2-2, with a possible D match to TRBD2 (5 bases). The CDR3 spans 13 residues. V was shortened by 4 bases and J by 6 bases, with 9 bases between the two germline ends. Germline-derived CDR1 and CDR2 are LNHDA and SQIVND (reference sequence). This chain's CDR3 is CASSTRGAGELFF. CDR3 coding DNA: TGTGCCAGTAGTACCCGGGGAGCCGGGGAGCTGTTTTTT. Combining the CDR3 with reference TRBV19 and TRBJ2-2 gives the whole variable domain DGGITQSPKYLFRKEGQNVTLSCEQNLNHDAMYWYRQDPGQGLRLIYYSQIVNDFQKGDIAEGYSVSREKKESFPLTVTSAQKNPTAFYLCASSTRGAGELFFGEGSRLTVL.

This clone was recorded once. The chain carries TRBV6-4 and TRBJ2-2; D is possibly TRBD2 (5 bases). The CDR3 has 15 amino acids. V was trimmed by 3 bases and J by 0 bases, leaving 8 bases between them. Germline V gives CDR1 MRHNA, CDR2 SNTAGT. CDR3: CASSDTGTNTGELFF. CDR3 sequence (DNA): TGTGCCAGCAGTGATACGGGGACGAACACCGGGGAGCTGTTTTTT.

The chain's CDR3 is CASSIVSTNQPQHF. In DNA, the CDR3 is TGTGCCAGTAGTATAGTATCTACCAATCAGCCCCAGCATTTT. V is TRBV19 and J is TRBJ1-5; D not resolved. Trimming took off 1 base at V and 3 bases at J, with 7 bases between the two ends. Germline loops: CDR1 LNHDA, CDR2 SQIVND (reference sequence). This CDR3 contains 14 residues.

This clone was found once. V gene TRBV7-2 combines with J gene TRBJ2-3, with D unclear. Trimming stripped 2 bases from V and 6 bases from J, with 3 bases between. This CDR3 has 11 residues. Germline assignment: CDR1 SGHTA and CDR2 FQGNSA. CDR3 protein: CASSLMDTQYF. The CDR3 DNA follows: TGTGCCAGCAGCTTAATGGATACGCAGTATTTT.

The chain joins TRBV27 to TRBJ2-3; tentatively, D is TRBD1 or TRBD2 (6 bases each). This CDR3 has 17 amino acids. Per the germline V gene, CDR1 is MNHEY and CDR2 is SMNVEV (reference sequence). V lost 1 base, J lost 5 bases, and 19 bases lay in between. The chain's CDR3 is CASSLYPTGGPRDTQYF. CDR3 in DNA: TGTGCCAGCAGTTTATATCCGACAGGAGGGCCCCGAGATACGCAGTATTTT.

The V call is TRBV7-9, the J call TRBJ2-7, with no clear D. Between the trimmed V and J ends, which lost 4 bases and 0 bases, there was a span of 13 bases. This CDR3 has 15 amino acids. CDR1 is SEHNR and CDR2 is FQNEAQ in the germline V gene (reference sequence). Written as DNA, the CDR3 is TGTGCCAGCAGCTCTCGAGCTTGGAGCTCCTACGAGCAGTACTTC. Protein: CASSSRAWSSYEQYF.

V gene TRBV18 combines with J gene TRBJ1-1, with D possibly being TRBD1 (5 bases). This CDR3 has 15 residues. The germline V gene encodes CDR1 KGHSH and CDR2 LQKENI. The V end lost 3 bases, the J end lost 0 bases, and 11 bases lay between the germline ends. Written as DNA, the CDR3 is TGTGCCAGCTCACCTCCAGGGATTATGAACACTGAAGCTTTCTTT. This gives the protein CASSPPGIMNTEAFF.

The rearrangement links TRBV30 to TRBJ1-1; D is uncertain. Trimming stripped 3 bases from V and 5 bases from J, with 16 bases between. Germline CDR1 GTSNPN, CDR2 SVGIG (reference sequence). This CDR3 has 14 amino acids. The CDR3 sequence: CAWSKFGGLTEAFF. The CDR3 DNA sequence: TGTGCCTGGAGCAAATTTGGAGGGTTGACTGAAGCTTTCTTT.

This clone was found a few times. The V and J genes are TRBV18 and TRBJ1-1; 10 bases line up with TRBD1. Trimming cost V 4 bases and J 7 bases; bases outside gene matches: 9. The CDR3 extends over 15 amino acids. Germline V lookup: CDR1 KGHSH, CDR2 LQKENI. CDR3 nucleotides: TGTGCCAGCTCACTTAGACAGGGGGCGGAGAGTGAAGCTTTCTTT. This gives the protein CASSLRQGAESEAFF.

This clone was seen just once. This sequence joins TRBV19 and TRBJ1-4, with D possibly TRBD1 on 5 matching bases. The ends were cut back, 6 bases at V and 2 bases at J, with 13 bases in the middle. The CDR3 has 15 residues. Germline V gene sequence: CDR1 LNHDA, CDR2 SQIVND (reference sequence). CDR3 in amino acids: CASSSAGVTNEKLFF. The CDR3 DNA follows: TGTGCCAGTAGCAGCGCGGGGGTTACTAATGAAAAACTGTTTTTT.

This chain connects TRBV29-1 to TRBJ1-2; D unclear. Trimming removed 4 bases at V and 9 bases at J, with 12 bases between. Looked up from germline, CDR1 is SQVTM and CDR2 is ANQGSEA. This CDR3 is 11 amino acids long. The CDR3 DNA is TGCAGCGTTGGGGCCGGTAATCGCTACACCTTC. This codes for CSVGAGNRYTF.

The V gene is TRBV6-1, the J gene TRBJ2-7; TRBD1 might be the D (5 bases). With 4 bases removed from V and 0 bases from J, the gap between germline ends came to 13 bases. CDR1 is MNHNS, CDR2 SASEGT, per germline. The CDR3 is made up of 15 amino acids. CDR3 amino acids: CASSVRQTSSYEQYF. In nucleotides, the CDR3 is TGTGCCAGCAGTGTGAGACAGACGAGCTCCTACGAGCAGTACTTC.

The chain recombines TRBV5-1 with TRBJ1-4, with 8 positions matching TRBD1. The CDR3 contains 16 residues. Germline loops: CDR1 SGHRS, CDR2 YFSETQ. Germline trimming cut 3 bases from V and 0 bases from J; bases unmatched to any gene: 4. This CDR3 reads CASSWGQAATNEKLFF. The DNA of the CDR3 is TGCGCCAGCAGCTGGGGACAGGCGGCAACTAATGAAAAACTGTTTTTT.

V usage is TRBV25-1 and J usage is TRBJ2-3; 8 bases agree with TRBD2. The CDR3 loop spans 17 amino acids. The V and J ends lost 1 base and 0 bases, in that order; junction bases with no gene match: 6. Germline V gene lookup returns CDR1 MGHDK and CDR2 SYGVNS. The CDR3: CASSELGGGGSTDTQYF. The CDR3 nucleotides read TGTGCCAGCAGTGAATTAGGAGGCGGGGGGAGCACAGATACGCAGTATTTT.

V usage is TRBV19 and J usage is TRBJ2-1; 8 bases fit TRBD1. Germline CDR1 and CDR2: LNHDA and SQIVND (reference sequence). Unmatched junction bases numbered 12, after V lost 1 base and J lost 7 bases. CDR3 length equals 17 residues. The CDR3 region has the DNA TGTGCCAGTAGTATAGCATCCGGGCAGGGGGCGAAAAATGAGCAGTTCTTC. Protein: CASSIASGQGAKNEQFF. Combining the CDR3 with reference TRBV19 and TRBJ2-1 gives the whole variable domain DGGITQSPKYLFRKEGQNVTLSCEQNLNHDAMYWYRQDPGQGLRLIYYSQIVNDFQKGDIAEGYSVSREKKESFPLTVTSAQKNPTAFYLCASSIASGQGAKNEQFFGPGTRLTVL.

V and J are TRBV2 and TRBJ1-4, with TRBD1 identical over 8 bases. This CDR3 is built from 15 residues. CDR1 is SNHLY, CDR2 FYNNEI, per germline. V was pared by 8 bases and J by 7 bases, with 12 bases of the junction left unmatched. The CDR3 region has the DNA TGTGCCAGCCGTACAGCCCGGGACAGGCTTGAAAAACTGTTTTTT. It is translated as CASRTARDRLEKLFF.

This chain uses TRBV29-1 with TRBJ2-3, with 7 nucleotides matching TRBD2. Germline V gives CDR1 SQVTM, CDR2 ANQGSEA. The CDR3 length is 14 residues. V was pared by 7 bases and J by 2 bases, with 9 bases of the junction left unmatched. The CDR3 loop is CSGDGGVPTDTQYF. Here the CDR3 DNA reads TGCAGCGGAGATGGGGGGGTTCCCACAGATACGCAGTATTTT.

The chain couples TRBV2 to TRBJ2-7, with D unclear. The germline V gene has CDR1 SNHLY and CDR2 FYNNEI. The CDR3 is 13 residues long. V lost 8 bases and J lost 0, with 11 bases in between. The CDR3: CASALRDSYEQYF. The CDR3 nucleotides are TGTGCCAGCGCGTTAAGGGACTCCTACGAGCAGTACTTC.

This chain links TRBV6-5 with TRBJ1-1; D is undetermined. In germline, CDR1 is MNHEY, CDR2 SVGAGI. V lost 5 bases to trimming and J lost 12 bases, with 22 bases between them. This CDR3 has 14 residues. The CDR3 protein is CASSQDGPVRRTFF. CDR3 sequence (DNA): TGTGCCAGCAGTCAGGACGGGCCCGTCCGAAGGACTTTCTTT.

This chain links TRBV4-1 with TRBJ1-2; D is undetermined. The V end was cut by 1 base, the J end by 7 bases, with 16 bases between. This CDR3 comprises 15 residues. Germline V gives CDR1 MGHRA, CDR2 YSYEKL. The CDR3 here is CASSQGLQAGFGYTF. The CDR3 DNA reads as TGCGCCAGCAGCCAAGGTCTCCAGGCGGGTTTTGGCTACACCTTC.

J is TRBJ2-1 and V is TRBV4-3; 10 bases are shared with TRBD2. The CDR3 has 14 amino acids. The trim removed 4 bases at V and 8 bases at J, leaving 5 bases unmatched. The germline gives CDR1 LGHNA, CDR2 YSLEER. The CDR3 nucleotides are TGCGCCAGCAGCCCTTCCGGGACTAGCGATGAGCAGTTCTTC. Translating gives CASSPSGTSDEQFF.

This clone was picked up one time. The chain combines TRBV10-2 with TRBJ1-4; D perhaps matches TRBD1 (6 bases). The CDR3 runs to 14 residues. Germline assignment: CDR1 WSHSY and CDR2 SAAADI. V was shortened by 7 bases and J by 0 bases, with 9 bases between the two germline ends. CDR3 loop: CASKGVSTNEKLFF. For the CDR3, the DNA is TGCGCCAGCAAGGGGGTATCAACTAATGAAAAACTGTTTTTT.